This TCR beta chain was profiled in a study of beta chain features in type 1 diabetes. As every portion of the isolated RNA was reverse transcribed, the sequencing read expressed TCRB transcripts. Data came from immunoSEQ multiplex PCR; TCRdb stores just in-frame clones and leaves some out. The sample consists of roughly 610,000 clones, around 16% of them appearing once. Germline lookup yields CDR1 SGHAT and CDR2 FQNNGV. J lost 11 bases, V lost 5 bases, and 5 bases had no gene match. This CDR3 is built from 11 residues. Sequencing input: naive CD4+ T cells from blood. This receptor was taken from a man aged 18 to 30 in good health. The J gene is TRBJ2-5, the V gene TRBV11-2; 7 nucleotides align to TRBD1. CDR3 sequence: CASSVWGQQYF. The CDR3 DNA follows: TGTGCCAGCAGCGTGTGGGGACAGCAGTACTTC. Full variable domain (outside the CDR3, taken from reference TRBV11-2 and TRBJ2-5): EAGVAQSPRYKIIEKRQSVAFWCNPISGHATLYWYQQILGQGPKLLIQFQNNGVVDDSQLPKDRFSAERLKGVDSTLKIQPAKLEDSAVYLCASSVWGQQYFGPGTRLLVL.